This T cell receptor (beta chain) was found in a study of T cell repertoires in cytomegalovirus infection. As for the study in general: Indications of both CMV infection and matching HLA type were provided by public TCR beta signatures.

Notes on the study in general: The cumulative frequency of public TCR beta families identified carriers of CMV plus the relevant HLA. The ex vivo response was dominated by HLA-C-restricted CMV-specific TCR beta clonotypes.

The CDR3 contains 15 residues. Trimming left V 1 base short and J 2 bases short, with 10 bases between. Germline lookup yields CDR1 SGHAT and CDR2 FQNNGV. TCRdb analysed the reads with MiXCR anew, one entry per CDR3 protein. The sample carries roughly 320,000 distinct CDR3 sequences, 9% to 9.5% recorded once. To note about this clonotype: Its specificity is unknown.

The sequence was obtained from a human donor in good health (CMV status not recorded). Some clones in this sample may be carry-over from other donors' samples. Sequencing input: PBMCs. This chain joins TRBV11-2 and TRBJ2-3; tentatively, D is TRBD2 (5 bases). CDR3 sequence reads: CASSLGETFTDTQYF. CDR3 DNA: TGTGCCAGCAGCTTAGGGGAGACTTTCACAGATACGCAGTATTTT.